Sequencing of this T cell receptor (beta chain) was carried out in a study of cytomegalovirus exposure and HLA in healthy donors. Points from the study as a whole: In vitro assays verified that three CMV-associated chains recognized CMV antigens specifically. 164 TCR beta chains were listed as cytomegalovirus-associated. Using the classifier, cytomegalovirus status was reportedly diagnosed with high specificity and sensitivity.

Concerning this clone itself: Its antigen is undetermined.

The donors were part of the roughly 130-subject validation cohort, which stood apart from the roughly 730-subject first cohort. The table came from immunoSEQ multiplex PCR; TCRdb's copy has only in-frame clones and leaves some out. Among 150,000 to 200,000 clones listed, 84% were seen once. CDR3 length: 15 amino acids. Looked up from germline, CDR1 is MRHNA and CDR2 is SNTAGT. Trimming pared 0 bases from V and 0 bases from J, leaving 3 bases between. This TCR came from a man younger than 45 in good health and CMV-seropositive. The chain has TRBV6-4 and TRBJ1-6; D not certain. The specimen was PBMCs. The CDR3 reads CASSDSSSYNSPLHF. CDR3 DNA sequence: TGTGCCAGCAGTGACTCGAGCTCCTATAATTCACCCCTCCACTTT.